This T cell receptor (beta chain) was recorded in a study of Graves' ophthalmopathy and Graves' hyperthyroidism. About the study: Pretreatment peripheral blood was obtained at initial diagnosis.

Amplified material comprised TCR beta CDR3 regions derived from RNA transcripts. Following a first-round RT-PCR that used HTBI primers, a second-round multiplex PCR was carried out. TCRdb fed the multiplex PCR reads into MiXCR, producing one record per CDR3 protein. The table records approximately 380,000 distinct CDR3 sequences, roughly 21% of them present only once. In regard to this clonotype: Its specificity is not known.

The CDR3 loop spans 14 amino acids. Germline loops: CDR1 ENHRY, CDR2 SYGVKD. The V gene lost 4 bases and the J gene lost 2 bases, with 12 bases spanning the gap. Broader study findings: The model forecast ophthalmopathy progression, reaching roughly 70% sensitivity and around 73% specificity. Using a 13-signature model, the authors split ophthalmopathy from stable hyperthyroidism, with roughly 90% sensitivity and roughly 80% specificity.

PBMCs originated in roughly 10 ml of fresh peripheral blood. Sequenced material: peripheral blood. The TCR sequence derives from a young woman with stable Graves' hyperthyroidism. The chain joins TRBV10-3 to TRBJ2-7, with D hard to call. CDR3 nucleotide sequence: TGTGCCATCAGTGGTGTCAGGTCAGCCTACGAGCAGTACTTC. This translates into CAISGVRSAYEQYF.